What follows are 13 T cell receptor beta chains derived from one specimen sequenced in a study of long-term antiretroviral therapy in people with HIV. Sequencing used immunoSEQ v3.0 at survey level. Sequencing used immunoSEQ multiplex PCR; TCRdb keeps in-frame clones, though not all of them. The sample yields roughly 33,000 clones, 65% to 80% seen once. Sample: unsorted PBMCs, taken 2 years after starting antiretroviral therapy. These receptors were taken from a woman in her forties or fifties with HIV.

The genes are TRBV6-1 and TRBJ1-4; D is undetermined. This CDR3 is built from 14 residues. Trimming took off 11 bases at V and 3 bases at J, with 16 bases between the two ends. Germline CDR1 reads MNHNS; CDR2 reads SASEGT. DNA for the CDR3: TGTGCCGCCTACTTACAGACCTCTAATGAAAAACTGTTTTTT. This translates into CAAYLQTSNEKLFF.

The chain recombines TRBV5-1 with TRBJ2-1; D is possibly TRBD1 or TRBD2 (6 bases each). Trimming shortened V by 0 bases and J by 8 bases, and 15 bases separated the two germline ends. From germline, CDR1 is SGHRS and CDR2 YFSETQ. CDR3 length: 15 amino acids. CDR3 residues: CASSLGGAQIYEQFF. CDR3 sequence (DNA): TGCGCCAGCAGCTTGGGGGGGGCTCAAATCTATGAGCAGTTCTTC.

This clone was recorded a few times. The CDR3 DNA sequence: TGTGCCACAGGAGGACTGAGTAGCAATTCACCCCTCCACTTT. Translated, it gives CATGGLSSNSPLHF. The chain carries TRBV6-5 and TRBJ1-6, with D uncertain. Germline V lookup: CDR1 MNHEY, CDR2 SVGAGI. Trimming pared 10 bases from V and 7 bases from J, leaving 17 bases between. The CDR3 loop spans 14 amino acids.

The chain employs TRBV5-4 and TRBJ1-1, with 7 nucleotides matching TRBD1. Looked up from germline, CDR1 is SGHNT and CDR2 is YYREEE (reference sequence). The CDR3 contains 12 residues. The trim removed 4 bases at V and 8 bases at J, leaving 5 bases unmatched. The CDR3 region has the DNA TGTGCCAGCAGCCTGGGACAGAGCGAAGCTTTCTTT. Protein product: CASSLGQSEAFF.

The chain uses TRBV2 and TRBJ1-2; D perhaps matches TRBD1 (5 bases). The CDR3 covers 14 residues. The V end lost 6 bases, the J end lost 4 bases, and 15 bases lay between the germline ends. Looked up from germline, CDR1 is SNHLY and CDR2 is FYNNEI. In DNA form, the CDR3 reads TGTGCCAGCAGAAAAGGGGAACCTGTCTATGGCTACACCTTC. It encodes CASRKGEPVYGYTF.

This chain links TRBV10-2 with TRBJ2-5, with D possibly matching TRBD2 (6 bases). CDR1 is WSHSY, CDR2 SAAADI, per germline. V lost 3 bases to trimming and J lost 5 bases, with 16 bases between them. The length of the CDR3 is 15 residues. This CDR3 reads CASSDPQGGDETQYF. The CDR3, as DNA: TGCGCCAGCAGTGACCCTCAAGGCGGGGATGAGACCCAGTACTTC.

This rearrangement joins TRBV5-1 to TRBJ1-1; TRBD1 aligns across 8 bases. V lost 7 bases and J lost 1; bases outside the gene matches: 6. In germline, CDR1 is SGHRS, CDR2 YFSETQ. This CDR3 has 14 residues. The CDR3 DNA reads TGCGCCAGCGGCACTGGACAGGGGAACACTGAAGCTTTCTTT. It encodes CASGTGQGNTEAFF.

This chain joins TRBV11-2 and TRBJ1-2, with D uncertain. The V end lost 0 bases, the J end lost 10 bases, and 6 bases lay between the germline ends. Germline values: CDR1 SGHAT, CDR2 FQNNGV. The CDR3 sequence is 11 residues long. The CDR3 spells CASSLDRNYTF. Written as DNA, the CDR3 is TGTGCCAGCAGCTTAGACCGAAACTACACCTTC.

The rearrangement links TRBV5-1 to TRBJ2-3, with D possibly TRBD2 on 6 matching bases. Germline CDR1 and CDR2: SGHRS and YFSETQ. The germline V and J ends were trimmed by 2 bases and 2 bases, with 15 bases remaining between them. The CDR3 length is 16 residues. CDR3 loop: CASSFIPGAHTDTQYF. The DNA for the CDR3 is TGCGCCAGCAGCTTTATACCGGGAGCACACACAGATACGCAGTATTTT.

This clone was counted a single time. V and J are TRBV5-1 and TRBJ2-2; D perhaps matches TRBD2 (6 bases). The V and J ends lost 7 bases and 3 bases respectively, with 16 bases between them. This CDR3 has 15 residues. CDR1 SGHRS and CDR2 YFSETQ come from the germline V gene. CDR3 residues: CASSVTRRDTGELFF. DNA of the CDR3: TGCGCCAGCTCCGTCACCCGGAGGGACACCGGGGAGCTGTTTTTT.

The genes are TRBV6-1 and TRBJ2-1; tentatively, D is TRBD1 or TRBD2 (6 bases each). The length of the CDR3 is 16 residues. The germline V gene has CDR1 MNHNS and CDR2 SASEGT. V was trimmed by 1 base and J by 4 bases, leaving 14 bases between them. CDR3 bases: TGTGCCAGCAGTGAAGTGGGGGGCCTAGTGTACAATGAGCAGTTCTTC. Translation: CASSEVGGLVYNEQFF.

The rearrangement links TRBV5-1 to TRBJ1-1; 8 nucleotides align to TRBD1. V shed 2 bases, J shed 5 bases, and the junction held 8 bases outside the gene matches. Germline V gene data show CDR1 as SGHRS and CDR2 as YFSETQ. The CDR3 sequence is 15 residues long. The CDR3 here is CASSLWTGRGTEAFF. As DNA, the CDR3 is TGCGCCAGCAGCTTATGGACAGGGCGGGGGACTGAAGCTTTCTTT.

This sequence joins TRBV18 and TRBJ2-2, with TRBD1 matching 10 bases. With 6 bases clipped from V and 5 bases from J, the junction kept 9 bases outside the gene matches. CDR3 length: 16 amino acids. Germline V CDR1 and CDR2: KGHSH, LQKENI. The CDR3: CASSPRTGGLTGELFF. Written as DNA, the CDR3 is TGTGCCAGCTCTCCGCGGACAGGGGGACTTACCGGGGAGCTGTTTTTT.